The entry below gives a single T cell receptor beta chain sequence along with its context. Other nucleotide sequences from this sample produce the same CDR3. Trimming cost V 0 bases and J 5 bases, with 8 bases left between them. The CDR3 covers 13 residues. Germline V CDR1 and CDR2: GTSNPN, SVGIG (reference sequence). These data originate in a study of blood T cell repertoires in COVID-19. Study overall: T cells, B-cell-depleted T cells, or PBMCs provided the cDNA or gDNA that served as material.

Sequencing was performed with immunoSEQ multiplex PCR; in TCRdb, only in-frame clones are kept and a portion is missing. The sample holds about 170,000 clones, about four fifths seen once. This rearrangement joins TRBV30 to TRBJ1-5; tentatively, D is TRBD1 (6 bases). Sequenced: peripheral blood. This sequence originates from a woman of 80 years or more with acute or convalescent COVID-19. CDR3 DNA: TGTGCCTGGAGTGTAGGGGGTGATCAGCCCCAGCATTTT. This gives the protein CAWSVGGDQPQHF.